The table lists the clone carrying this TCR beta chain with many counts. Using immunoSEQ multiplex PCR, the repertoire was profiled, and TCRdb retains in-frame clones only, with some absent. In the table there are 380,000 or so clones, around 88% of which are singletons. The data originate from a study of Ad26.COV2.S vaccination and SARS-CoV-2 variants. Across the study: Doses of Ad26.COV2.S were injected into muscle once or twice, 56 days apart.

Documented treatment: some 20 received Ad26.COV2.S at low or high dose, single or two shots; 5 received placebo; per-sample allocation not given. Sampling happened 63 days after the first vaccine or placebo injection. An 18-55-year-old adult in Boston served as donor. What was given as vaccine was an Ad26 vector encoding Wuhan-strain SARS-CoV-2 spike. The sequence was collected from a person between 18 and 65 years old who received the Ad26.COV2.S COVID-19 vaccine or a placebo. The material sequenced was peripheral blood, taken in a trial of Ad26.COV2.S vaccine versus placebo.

The CDR3 nucleotides are TGTGCCAGCAGTTCCCCCGGGACAGGGGGCTCATGGGGCTACACCTTC. Its translation: CASSSPGTGGSWGYTF. The V call is TRBV27, the J call TRBJ1-2; 12 nucleotides line up with TRBD1. Germline V gene lookup returns CDR1 MNHEY and CDR2 SMNVEV (reference sequence). J lost 8 bases, V lost 4 bases, and 11 bases had no gene match. The CDR3 covers 16 residues.